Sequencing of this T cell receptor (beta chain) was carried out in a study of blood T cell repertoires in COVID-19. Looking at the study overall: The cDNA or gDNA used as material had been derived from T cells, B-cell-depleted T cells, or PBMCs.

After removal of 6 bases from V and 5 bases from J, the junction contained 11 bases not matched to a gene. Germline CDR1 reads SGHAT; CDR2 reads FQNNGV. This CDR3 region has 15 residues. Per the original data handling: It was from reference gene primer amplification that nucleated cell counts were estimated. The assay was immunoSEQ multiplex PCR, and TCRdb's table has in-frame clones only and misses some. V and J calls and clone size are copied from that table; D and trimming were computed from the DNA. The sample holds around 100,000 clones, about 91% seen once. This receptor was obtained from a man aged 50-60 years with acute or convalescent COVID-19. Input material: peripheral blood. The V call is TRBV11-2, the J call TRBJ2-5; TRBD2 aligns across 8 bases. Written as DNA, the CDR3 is TGTGCCAGCAGAGTACATAGCGGGGCCCAGGAGACCCAGTACTTC. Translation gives CASRVHSGAQETQYF.